The 4 T cell receptor beta chains given below trace back to one sample, sequenced in a study of shared clonotypes between healthy human individuals. Repertoires were generated with immunoSEQ multiplex PCR, while TCRdb's copy carries only in-frame clones and drops some. Of about 2 million clones in the sample, about 95% were seen once. The naive CD8 population came from CD45RO-negative cells selected for CCR7, without terminally differentiated effector memory CD45RA+ cells. The sample consisted of naive CD8+ T cells sorted from blood. These receptors all stem from a man between 18 and 29 years old in good health.

The chain is built from TRBV7-6 and TRBJ2-5, with 9 bases fitting TRBD1. V trimming: 8 bases; J trimming: 4 bases; junction bases outside the gene matches: 11. This CDR3 is 15 amino acids long. Germline assignment: CDR1 SGHVS and CDR2 FNYEAQ. CDR3 sequence (DNA): TGTGCCAGCGGTATAGGACAGGGGACCCCAGAGACCCAGTACTTC. Translation: CASGIGQGTPETQYF.

Note on this clone: Different DNA sequences within this sample yield the same CDR3. This sequence joins TRBV9 and TRBJ2-7; the D is unclear. There are 14 residues in the CDR3. Germline V gene data show CDR1 as SGDLS and CDR2 as YYNGEE. Deletions cut 0 bases from V and 2 bases from J, with 9 bases between. In DNA form, the CDR3 reads TGTGCCAGCAGCGTAGGAGTTGGGGCCTACGAGCAGTACTTC. Amino acid sequence: CASSVGVGAYEQYF.

This clone was detected a few times. V gene TRBV7-9 combines with J gene TRBJ2-7; D is uncertain. The CDR3 is 14 amino acids. Germline V gene lookup returns CDR1 SEHNR and CDR2 FQNEAQ (reference sequence). Trimming left V 0 bases short and J 0 bases short, with 6 bases between. CDR3 in DNA: TGTGCCAGCAGCTTAGCACACAACTCCTACGAGCAGTACTTC. It is translated as CASSLAHNSYEQYF.

V is TRBV29-1 and J is TRBJ2-3; TRBD1 might be the D (5 bases). The CDR3 has 18 residues. Germline CDR1 and CDR2: SQVTM and ANQGSEA. Between the trimmed V and J ends, which lost 7 bases and 1 base, there was a span of 27 bases. The CDR3 spells CSAPGNGAPGFRTDTQYF. CDR3 nucleotide sequence: TGCAGCGCCCCTGGGAATGGGGCTCCCGGCTTCCGCACAGATACGCAGTATTTT.